This entry features one T cell receptor (beta chain) sequence. Methods used by the authors: Estimation of nucleated cell counts was performed using reference gene primer amplification. Repertoires were generated with immunoSEQ multiplex PCR, while TCRdb's copy carries only in-frame clones and drops some. V and J calls and clone size come straight from that table; D and trimming were deduced from the DNA. The repertoire consists of about 250,000 clones, with 85% to 90% occurring once and the leading ten covering over 1.3%. This entry belongs to a study of blood T cell repertoires in COVID-19. Study-wide background: Samples taken during acute and convalescent COVID-19 were collected in the United States, Italy and Spain. The cDNA or gDNA used as material had been derived from T cells, B-cell-depleted T cells, or PBMCs.

The CDR3 is 14 residues long. CDR1 MNHEY and CDR2 SVGAGI come from the germline V gene. Deletions cut 2 bases from V and 4 bases from J, with 11 bases between. This TCR was recovered from an older man with acute or convalescent COVID-19. This chain connects TRBV6-5 to TRBJ1-1; D is uncertain. The sample comprised peripheral blood. In nucleotides, the CDR3 is TGTGCCAGCAGTTACCGACCCGGAGGCACTGAAGCTTTCTTT. Residues: CASSYRPGGTEAFF.